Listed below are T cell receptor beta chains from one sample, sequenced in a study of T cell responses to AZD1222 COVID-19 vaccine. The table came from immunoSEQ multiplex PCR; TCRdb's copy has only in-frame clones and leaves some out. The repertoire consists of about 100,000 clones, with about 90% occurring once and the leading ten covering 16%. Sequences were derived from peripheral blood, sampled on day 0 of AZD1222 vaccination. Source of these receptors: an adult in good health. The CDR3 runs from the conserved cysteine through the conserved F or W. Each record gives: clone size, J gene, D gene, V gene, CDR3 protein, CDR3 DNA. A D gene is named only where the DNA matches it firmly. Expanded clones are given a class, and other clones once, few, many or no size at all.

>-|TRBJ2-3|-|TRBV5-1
CASSDLGVARTSTDTQYF
TGCGCCAGCTCGGATCTGGGGGTAGCGAGGACTAGCACAGATACGCAGTATTTT
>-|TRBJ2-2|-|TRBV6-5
CASSRPDTGELFF
TGTGCCAGCAGTCGACCAGACACCGGGGAGCTGTTTTTT
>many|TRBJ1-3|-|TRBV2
CASSLFSGNTIYF
TGTGCCAGCAGCCTCTTTTCTGGAAACACCATATATTTT
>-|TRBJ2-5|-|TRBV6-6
CASSYSGETQYF
TGTGCCAGCAGTTACTCTGGAGAGACCCAGTACTTC
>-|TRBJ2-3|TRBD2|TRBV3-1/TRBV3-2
CASSPGLAGPDTQYF
TGTGCCAGCAGCCCGGGACTAGCGGGACCAGATACGCAGTATTTT
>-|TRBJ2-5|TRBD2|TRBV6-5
CASSWGTSGKETQYF
TGTGCCAGCAGCTGGGGGACTAGCGGGAAAGAGACCCAGTACTTC
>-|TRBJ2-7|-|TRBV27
CASSLNSGVAAEQYF
TGTGCCAGCAGTTTGAACTCAGGAGTCGCAGCGGAGCAGTACTTC
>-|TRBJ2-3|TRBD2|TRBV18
CASSPPFPGRAGTDTQYF
TGTGCCAGCTCACCACCATTTCCCGGGAGGGCCGGAACAGATACGCAGTATTTT
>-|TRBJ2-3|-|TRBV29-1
CSIRTDTQYF
TGCAGCATCCGTACTGATACGCAGTATTTT
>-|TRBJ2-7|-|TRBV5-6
CASSYRGLSSYEQYF
TGTGCCAGCAGCTACAGAGGTCTGTCCTCCTACGAGCAGTACTTC
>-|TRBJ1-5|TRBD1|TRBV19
CASSDLKTGVTGQPQHF
TGTGCCAGTAGCGATCTCAAAACAGGGGTTACCGGTCAGCCCCAGCATTTT
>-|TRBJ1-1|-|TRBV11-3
CASSSTRGEAFF
TGTGCCAGCAGCTCGACAAGAGGTGAAGCTTTCTTT
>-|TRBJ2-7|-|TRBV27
CASSPQIDRGSSYEQYF
TGTGCCAGCAGTCCCCAAATTGACAGAGGGTCCTCCTACGAGCAGTACTTC
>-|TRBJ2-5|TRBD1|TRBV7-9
CASSLRGQVQETQYF
TGTGCCAGCAGCCTCCGGGGACAGGTCCAAGAGACCCAGTACTTC
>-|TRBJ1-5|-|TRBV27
CASSANEPGQPQHF
TGTGCCAGCAGTGCGAACGAGCCGGGCCAGCCCCAGCATTTT
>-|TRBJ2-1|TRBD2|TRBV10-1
CASSDGASGTTYNEQFF
TGCGCCAGCAGTGATGGGGCTAGCGGGACCACCTACAATGAGCAGTTCTTC
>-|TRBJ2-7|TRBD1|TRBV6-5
CATTRPDRVAYEQYF
TGTGCCACCACCCGGCCAGACAGGGTCGCTTACGAGCAGTACTTC
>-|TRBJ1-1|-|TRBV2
CASTPPGGKEAFF
TGTGCCAGCACCCCCCCGGGGGGCAAGGAAGCTTTCTTT
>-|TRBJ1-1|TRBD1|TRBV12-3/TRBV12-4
CASSFLAGGEAFF
TGTGCCAGCAGTTTCTTGGCAGGGGGGGAAGCTTTCTTT
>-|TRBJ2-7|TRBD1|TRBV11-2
CASSLLVVGQGANEQYF
TGTGCCAGCAGCTTATTGGTCGTAGGGCAGGGGGCAAACGAGCAGTACTTC
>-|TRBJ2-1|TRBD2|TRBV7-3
CASSPQYLADYNEQFF
TGTGCCAGCAGCCCCCAGTATCTAGCGGATTACAATGAGCAGTTCTTC
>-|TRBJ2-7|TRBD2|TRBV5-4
CASSPTSGRAVEQYF
TGTGCCAGCAGCCCCACTAGCGGGAGGGCCGTCGAGCAGTACTTC
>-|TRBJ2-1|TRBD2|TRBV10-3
CAISGTSGRSSYNEQFF
TGTGCCATCAGTGGGACTAGCGGACGCTCCTCCTACAATGAGCAGTTCTTC
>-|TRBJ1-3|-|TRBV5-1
CASSPLQGTGGNTIYF
TGCGCCAGCAGCCCGTTACAGGGAACGGGTGGAAACACCATATATTTT
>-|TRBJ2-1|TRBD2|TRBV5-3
CARSLGREGTDEQFF
TGTGCCAGAAGCTTGGGAAGGGAGGGGACGGATGAGCAGTTCTTC
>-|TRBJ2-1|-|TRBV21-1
CASSKALGEQPMDNEQFF
TGTGCCAGCAGCAAAGCGCTTGGGGAACAGCCTATGGACAATGAGCAGTTCTTC
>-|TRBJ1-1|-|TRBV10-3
CAISEGRTNTEAFF
TGTGCCATCAGTGAGGGCAGGACGAACACTGAAGCTTTCTTT
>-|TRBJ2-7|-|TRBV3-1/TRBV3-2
CASSQDLVGSAYEQYF
TGTGCCAGCAGCCAAGATCTGGTCGGGAGTGCCTACGAGCAGTACTTC
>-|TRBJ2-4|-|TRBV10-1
CASSETDSDIQYF
TGCGCCAGCAGTGAGACGGACAGTGACATTCAGTACTTC
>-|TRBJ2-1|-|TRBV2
CASSGLRNDNEQFF
TGTGCCAGCAGTGGACTTAGGAACGACAATGAGCAGTTCTTC
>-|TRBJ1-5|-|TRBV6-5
CASSREVNQPQHF
TGTGCCAGCAGTAGGGAGGTCAATCAGCCCCAGCATTTT
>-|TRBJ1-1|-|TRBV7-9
CASSFTTEAFF
TGTGCCAGCAGCTTTACCACTGAAGCTTTCTTT
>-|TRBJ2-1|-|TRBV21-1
CASSNGGLADHSYNEQFF
TGTGCCAGCAGCAACGGGGGGCTAGCGGATCACTCCTACAATGAGCAGTTCTTC
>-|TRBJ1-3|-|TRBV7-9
CASSPTLSGIGNTIYF
TGTGCCAGCAGCCCCACCCTCTCGGGGATAGGAAACACCATATATTTT
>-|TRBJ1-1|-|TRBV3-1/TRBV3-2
CASRFSGDTEAFF
TGTGCCAGCAGATTCAGTGGCGACACTGAAGCTTTCTTT